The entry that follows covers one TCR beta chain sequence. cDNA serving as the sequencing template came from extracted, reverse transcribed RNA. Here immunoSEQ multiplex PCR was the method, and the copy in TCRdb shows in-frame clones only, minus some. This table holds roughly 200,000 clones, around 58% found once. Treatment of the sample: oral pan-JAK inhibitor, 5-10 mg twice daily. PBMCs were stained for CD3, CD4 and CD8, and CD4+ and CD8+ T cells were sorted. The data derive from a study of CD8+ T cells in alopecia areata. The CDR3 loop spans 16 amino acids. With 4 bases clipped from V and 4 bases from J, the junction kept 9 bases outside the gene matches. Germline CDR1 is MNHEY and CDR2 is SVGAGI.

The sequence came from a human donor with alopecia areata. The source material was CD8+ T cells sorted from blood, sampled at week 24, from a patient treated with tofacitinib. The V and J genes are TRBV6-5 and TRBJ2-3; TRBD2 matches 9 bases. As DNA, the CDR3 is TGTGCCAGCAGTTGGTGGCGGGGGGGGCCCTCAGATACGCAGTATTTT. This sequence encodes CASSWWRGGPSDTQYF.